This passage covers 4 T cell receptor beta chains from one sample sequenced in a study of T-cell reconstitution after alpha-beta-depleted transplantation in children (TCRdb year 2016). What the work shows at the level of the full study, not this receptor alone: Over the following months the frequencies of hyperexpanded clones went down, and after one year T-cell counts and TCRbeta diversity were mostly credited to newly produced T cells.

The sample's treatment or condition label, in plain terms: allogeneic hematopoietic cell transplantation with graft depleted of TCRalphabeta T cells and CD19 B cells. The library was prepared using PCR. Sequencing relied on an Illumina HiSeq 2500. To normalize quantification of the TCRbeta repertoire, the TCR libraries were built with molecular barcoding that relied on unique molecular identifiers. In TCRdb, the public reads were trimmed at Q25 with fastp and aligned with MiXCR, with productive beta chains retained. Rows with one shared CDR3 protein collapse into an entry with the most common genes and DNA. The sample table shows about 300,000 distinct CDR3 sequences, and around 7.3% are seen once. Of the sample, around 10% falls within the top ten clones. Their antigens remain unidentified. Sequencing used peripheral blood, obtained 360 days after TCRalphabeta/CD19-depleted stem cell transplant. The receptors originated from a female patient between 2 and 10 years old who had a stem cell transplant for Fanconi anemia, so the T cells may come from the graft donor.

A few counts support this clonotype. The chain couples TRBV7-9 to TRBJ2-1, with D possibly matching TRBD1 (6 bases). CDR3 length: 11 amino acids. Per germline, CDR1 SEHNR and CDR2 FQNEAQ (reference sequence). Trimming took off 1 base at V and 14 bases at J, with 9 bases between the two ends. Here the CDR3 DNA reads TGTGCCAGCAGCTTAGACAGGGCGGAGTTCTTC. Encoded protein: CASSLDRAEFF.

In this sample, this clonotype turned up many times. CDR3 sequence (DNA): TGCAGTGCTAGAGATCGCGGGGACTACAATGAGCAGTTCTTC. This translates into CSARDRGDYNEQFF. The chain links TRBV20-1 to TRBJ2-1; tentative D call: TRBD2 (6 bases). Deletions cut 0 bases from V and 3 bases from J, with 9 bases between. In germline, CDR1 is DFQATT, CDR2 SNEGSKA (reference sequence). The CDR3 runs to 14 residues.

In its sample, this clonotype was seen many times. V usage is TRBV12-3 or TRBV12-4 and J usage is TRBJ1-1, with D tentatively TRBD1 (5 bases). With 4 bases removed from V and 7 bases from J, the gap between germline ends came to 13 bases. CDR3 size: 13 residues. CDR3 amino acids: CASSSGAKGEAFF. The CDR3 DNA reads TGTGCCAGCAGTTCCGGGGCTAAGGGTGAAGCTTTCTTT.

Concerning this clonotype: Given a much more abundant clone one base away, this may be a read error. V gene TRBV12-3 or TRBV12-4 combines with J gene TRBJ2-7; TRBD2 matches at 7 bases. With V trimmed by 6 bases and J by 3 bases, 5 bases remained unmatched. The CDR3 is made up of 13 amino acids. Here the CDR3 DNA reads TGTGCCAGCAGCAAGGGAGGGTTCTACGAGCAGTACTTC. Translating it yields CASSKGGFYEQYF.